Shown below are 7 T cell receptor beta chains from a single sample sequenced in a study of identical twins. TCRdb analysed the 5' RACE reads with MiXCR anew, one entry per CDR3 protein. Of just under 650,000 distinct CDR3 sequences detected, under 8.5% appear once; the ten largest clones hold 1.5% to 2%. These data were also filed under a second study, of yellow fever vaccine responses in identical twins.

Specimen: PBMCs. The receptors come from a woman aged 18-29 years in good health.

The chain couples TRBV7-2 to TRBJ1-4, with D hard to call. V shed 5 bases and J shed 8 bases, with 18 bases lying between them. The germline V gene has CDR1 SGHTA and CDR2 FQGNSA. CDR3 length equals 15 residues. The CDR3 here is CASSQRVTGREKLFF. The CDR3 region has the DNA TGTGCCAGCAGCCAAAGAGTTACGGGGAGGGAAAAACTGTTTTTT.

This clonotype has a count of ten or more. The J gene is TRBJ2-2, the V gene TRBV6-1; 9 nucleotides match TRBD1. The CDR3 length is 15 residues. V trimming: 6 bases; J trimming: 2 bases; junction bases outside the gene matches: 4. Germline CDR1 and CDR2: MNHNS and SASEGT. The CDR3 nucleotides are TGTGCCAGCAGCCGGGACAGGGTTAACACCGGGGAGCTGTTTTTT. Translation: CASSRDRVNTGELFF.

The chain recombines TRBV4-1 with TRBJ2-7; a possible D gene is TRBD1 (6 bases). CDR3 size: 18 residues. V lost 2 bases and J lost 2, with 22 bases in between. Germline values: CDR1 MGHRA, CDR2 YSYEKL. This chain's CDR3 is CASSQSRWNRDRTYEQYF. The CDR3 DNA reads TGCGCCAGCAGCCAATCCCGGTGGAACAGGGACCGAACCTACGAGCAGTACTTC.

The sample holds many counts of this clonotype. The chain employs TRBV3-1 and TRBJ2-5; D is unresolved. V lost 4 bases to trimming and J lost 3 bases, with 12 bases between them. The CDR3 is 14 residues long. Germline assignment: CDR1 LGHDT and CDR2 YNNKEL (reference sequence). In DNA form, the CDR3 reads TGTGCCAGCAGCCTACTTGGGAACAAAGAGACCCAGTACTTC. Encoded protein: CASSLLGNKETQYF.

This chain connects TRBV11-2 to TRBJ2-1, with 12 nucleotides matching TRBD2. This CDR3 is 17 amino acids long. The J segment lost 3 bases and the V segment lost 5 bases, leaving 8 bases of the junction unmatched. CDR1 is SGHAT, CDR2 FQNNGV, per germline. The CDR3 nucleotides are TGTGCCAGCAGCCCGAGGACTAGCGGGATCCTCTACAATGAGCAGTTCTTC. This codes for CASSPRTSGILYNEQFF.

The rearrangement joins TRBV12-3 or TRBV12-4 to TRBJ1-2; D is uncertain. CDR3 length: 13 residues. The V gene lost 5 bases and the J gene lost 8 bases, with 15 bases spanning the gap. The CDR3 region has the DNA TGTGCCAGCAGTCCCTTTGAGGGAGGAGGCTACACCTTC. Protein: CASSPFEGGGYTF.

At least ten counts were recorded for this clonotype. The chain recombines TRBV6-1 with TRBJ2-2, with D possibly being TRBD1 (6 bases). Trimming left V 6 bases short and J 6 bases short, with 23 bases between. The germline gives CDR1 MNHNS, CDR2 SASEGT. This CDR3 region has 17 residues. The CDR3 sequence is CASSRPGTFSVSGELFF. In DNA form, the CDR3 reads TGTGCCAGCAGCCGTCCCGGGACATTTTCGGTGTCCGGGGAGCTGTTTTTT.